This T cell receptor beta chain originates from a study of response to subunit inactivated influenza vaccine (dated 2018 in TCRdb). About the full investigation: Deep quantitative T cell receptor repertoire profiling was used in the study to track responses to a trivalent subunit inactivated influenza vaccine. Study-level results and caveats: According to the authors, only a limited number of new T cells may be recruited by each seasonal influenza vaccination.

Library creation used RT-PCR. The reads were generated on an Illumina HiSeq 2500. TCRdb redid the processing of the public reads, applying fastp at Q25 and MiXCR, and retained in-frame beta chains. Each CDR3 protein gets just one entry, which takes the most common genes and DNA from the rows behind it. Counted in this sample were more than 700,000 distinct CDR3 sequences; 21% of them appeared once. Together, the top ten hold roughly 10% of the sample. Comment on this clonotype: No cognate antigen has been identified for it. No much larger clonotype is one base removed from it; base qualities were not supplied.

The V end loses 6 bases and the J end loses 1 base, and a stretch of 17 bases separates them. The CDR3 numbers 15 residues from cysteine through phenylalanine. Left in the record is the CDR3 DNA by itself, 45 bases read in frame from the first base. Reading the germline V gene (reference sequence) gives CDR1 DFQATT and CDR2 SNEGSKA. This sample comprised PBMCs from blood, obtained less than 6 days after vaccination. This clonotype was sampled from a man aged 50-60 years who received an inactivated influenza vaccine. Donor details come from another sample of the same person, matched by shared clones. The chain employs TRBV20-1 and TRBJ2-3; the D gene identity is not certain. The CDR3 region reads CSALRVGLGTDTQYF. The DNA reads TGCAGTGCCCTTAGAGTGGGGTTGGGCACAGATACGCAGTATTTT.